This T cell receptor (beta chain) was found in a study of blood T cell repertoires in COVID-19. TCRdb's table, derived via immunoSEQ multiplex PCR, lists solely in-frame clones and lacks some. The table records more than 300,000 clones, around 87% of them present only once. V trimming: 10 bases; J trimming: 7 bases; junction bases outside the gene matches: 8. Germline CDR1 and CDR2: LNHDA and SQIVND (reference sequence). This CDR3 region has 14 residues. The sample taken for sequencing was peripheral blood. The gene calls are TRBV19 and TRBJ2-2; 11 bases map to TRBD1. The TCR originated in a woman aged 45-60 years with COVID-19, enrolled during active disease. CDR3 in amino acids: CATGTGGSVGELFF. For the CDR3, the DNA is TGTGCCACCGGGACAGGGGGTTCCGTCGGGGAGCTGTTTTTT.